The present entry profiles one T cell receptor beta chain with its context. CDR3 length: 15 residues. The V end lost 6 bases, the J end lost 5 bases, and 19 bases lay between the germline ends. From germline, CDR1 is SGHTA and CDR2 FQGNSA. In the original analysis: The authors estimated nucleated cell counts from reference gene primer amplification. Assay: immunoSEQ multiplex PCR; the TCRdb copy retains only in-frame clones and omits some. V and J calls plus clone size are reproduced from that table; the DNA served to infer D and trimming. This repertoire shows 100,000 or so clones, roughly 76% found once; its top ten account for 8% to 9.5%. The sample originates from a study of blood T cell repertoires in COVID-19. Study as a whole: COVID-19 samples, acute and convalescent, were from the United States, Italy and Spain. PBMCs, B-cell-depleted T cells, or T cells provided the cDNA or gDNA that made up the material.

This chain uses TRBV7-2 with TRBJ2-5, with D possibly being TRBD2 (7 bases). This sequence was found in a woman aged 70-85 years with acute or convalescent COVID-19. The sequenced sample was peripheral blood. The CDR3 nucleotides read TGTGCCAGCAGTCCTTCGGGGGGCCGGTTTGAGACCCAGTACTTC. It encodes CASSPSGGRFETQYF.